The T cell receptor beta chain described here comes from a study of shared clonotypes between healthy human individuals. V was pared by 1 base and J by 0 bases, with 8 bases between. Germline-derived CDR1 and CDR2 are SGDLS and YYNGEE. The CDR3 sequence is 15 residues long. Participating donors were healthy, HIV-negative adults free of recent acute infections or vaccinations. Original handling: Filtering differed since immunoSEQ provided only junctions, with no quality scores. Produced via immunoSEQ multiplex PCR; TCRdb's table is partial and in-frame only. For V, J and clone size, that table is used; D and trimming come from the DNA. The table includes more than 2 million clones, approximately 96% detected once. Comments on this clone: Its antigen is not known.

Study-wide results and limits: The study drew on few donors, limiting represented genetic and exposure-history diversity.

V is TRBV9 and J is TRBJ1-5; D possibly corresponds to TRBD1 (5 bases). The TCR comes from a man between 18 and 35 years old in good health. Sequenced input: naive CD4+ T cells sorted from blood. Regarding subset: CD45RA+ positively selected. DNA of the CDR3: TGTGCCAGCAGCGTAATGGGGGGTAGCAATCAGCCCCAGCATTTT. Protein sequence: CASSVMGGSNQPQHF.